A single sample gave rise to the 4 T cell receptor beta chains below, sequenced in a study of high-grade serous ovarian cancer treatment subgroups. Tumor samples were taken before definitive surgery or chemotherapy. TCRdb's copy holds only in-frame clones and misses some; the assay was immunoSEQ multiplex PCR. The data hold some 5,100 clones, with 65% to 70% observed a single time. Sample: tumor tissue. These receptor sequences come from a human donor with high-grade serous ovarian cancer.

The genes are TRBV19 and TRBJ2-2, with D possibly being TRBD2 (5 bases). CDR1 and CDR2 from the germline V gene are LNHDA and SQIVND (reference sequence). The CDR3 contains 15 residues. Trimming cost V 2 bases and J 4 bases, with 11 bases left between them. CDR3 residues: CASSIITGSTGELFF. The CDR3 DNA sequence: TGTGCCAGTAGTATAATTACGGGGAGCACCGGGGAGCTGTTTTTT. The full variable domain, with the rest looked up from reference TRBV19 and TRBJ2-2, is DGGITQSPKYLFRKEGQNVTLSCEQNLNHDAMYWYRQDPGQGLRLIYYSQIVNDFQKGDIAEGYSVSREKKESFPLTVTSAQKNPTAFYLCASSIITGSTGELFFGEGSRLTVL.

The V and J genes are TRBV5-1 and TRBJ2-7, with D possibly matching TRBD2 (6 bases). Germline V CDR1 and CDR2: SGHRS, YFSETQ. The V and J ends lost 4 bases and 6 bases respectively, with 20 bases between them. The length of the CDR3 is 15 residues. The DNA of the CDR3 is TGCGCCAGCAGCGGGGGACCGAGGGAGGAGTCCGAGCAGTACTTC. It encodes CASSGGPREESEQYF.

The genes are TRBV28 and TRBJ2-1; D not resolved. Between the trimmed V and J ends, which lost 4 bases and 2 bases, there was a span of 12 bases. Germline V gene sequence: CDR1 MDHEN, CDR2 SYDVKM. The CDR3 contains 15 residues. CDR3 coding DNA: TGTGCCAGCAGTTCCTTATTTGGGACCTACAATGAGCAGTTCTTC. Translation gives CASSSLFGTYNEQFF.

CDR3 sequence reads: CASSLPAGGRGELFF. DNA for the CDR3: TGTGCCAGCAGTCTTCCGGCGGGAGGGCGCGGGGAGCTGTTTTTT. This sequence joins TRBV5-4 and TRBJ2-2; 9 nucleotides align to TRBD2. Germline CDR1 is SGHNT and CDR2 is YYREEE (reference sequence). V trimming: 5 bases; J trimming: 7 bases; junction bases outside the gene matches: 9. CDR3 size: 15 residues.